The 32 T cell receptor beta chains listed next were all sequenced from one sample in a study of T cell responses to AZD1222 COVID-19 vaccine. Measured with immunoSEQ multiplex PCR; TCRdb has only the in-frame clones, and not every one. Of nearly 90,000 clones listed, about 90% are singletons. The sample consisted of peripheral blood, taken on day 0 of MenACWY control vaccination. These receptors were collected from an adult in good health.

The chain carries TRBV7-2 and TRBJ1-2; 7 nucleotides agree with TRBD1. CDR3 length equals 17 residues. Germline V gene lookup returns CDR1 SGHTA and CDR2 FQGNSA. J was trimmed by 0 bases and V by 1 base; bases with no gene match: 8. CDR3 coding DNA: TGTGCCAGCAGCTTAGAGTGGACAGGAGGTCCTAACTATGGCTACACCTTC. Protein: CASSLEWTGGPNYGYTF.

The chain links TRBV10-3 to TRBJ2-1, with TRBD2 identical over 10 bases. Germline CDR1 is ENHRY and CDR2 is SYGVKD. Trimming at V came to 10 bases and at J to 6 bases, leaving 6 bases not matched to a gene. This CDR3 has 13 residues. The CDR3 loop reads CATLLAGSNEQFF. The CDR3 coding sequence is TGTGCCACACTACTAGCGGGGTCCAATGAGCAGTTCTTC.

As DNA, the CDR3 is TGTGCAAGTCGCCTATCTTCTCGGATACGCGCGTGTGAGCAGTACTTC. It is translated as CASRLSSRIRACEQYF. The chain uses TRBV12-2 and TRBJ2-7. TRBV12-2 is deemed a pseudogene. CDR3 length: 16 residues.

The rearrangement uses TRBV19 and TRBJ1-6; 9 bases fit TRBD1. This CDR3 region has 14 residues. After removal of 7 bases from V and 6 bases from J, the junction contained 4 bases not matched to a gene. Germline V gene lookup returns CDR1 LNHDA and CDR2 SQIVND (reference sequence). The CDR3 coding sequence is TGTGCCAGTACCTTGGACAGGGGTAATTCACCCCTCCACTTT. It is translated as CASTLDRGNSPLHF.

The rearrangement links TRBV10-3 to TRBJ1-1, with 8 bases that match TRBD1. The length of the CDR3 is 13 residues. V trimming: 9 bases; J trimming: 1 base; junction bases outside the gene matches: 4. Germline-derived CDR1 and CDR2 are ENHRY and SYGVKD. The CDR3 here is CAIRDRGNTEAFF. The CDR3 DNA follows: TGTGCCATTAGAGACAGGGGGAACACTGAAGCTTTCTTT.

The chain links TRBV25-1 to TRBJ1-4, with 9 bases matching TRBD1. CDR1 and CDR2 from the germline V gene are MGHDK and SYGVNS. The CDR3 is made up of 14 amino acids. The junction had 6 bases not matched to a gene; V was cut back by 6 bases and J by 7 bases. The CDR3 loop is CASSTGGEGEKLFF. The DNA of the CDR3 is TGTGCCAGCAGCACAGGGGGCGAGGGTGAAAAACTGTTTTTT. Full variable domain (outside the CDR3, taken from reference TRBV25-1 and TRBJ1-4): EADIYQTPRYLVIGTGKKITLECSQTMGHDKMYWYQQDPGMELHLIHYSYGVNSTEKGDLSSESTVSRIRTEHFPLTLESARPSHTSQYLCASSTGGEGEKLFFGSGTQLSVL.

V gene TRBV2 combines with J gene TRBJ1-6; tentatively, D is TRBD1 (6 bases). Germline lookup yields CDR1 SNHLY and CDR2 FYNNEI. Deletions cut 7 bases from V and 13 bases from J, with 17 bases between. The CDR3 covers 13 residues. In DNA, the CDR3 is TGTGCCAGCAAGGTAGAGGGGGGGAAGCCCCTCCACTTT. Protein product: CASKVEGGKPLHF.

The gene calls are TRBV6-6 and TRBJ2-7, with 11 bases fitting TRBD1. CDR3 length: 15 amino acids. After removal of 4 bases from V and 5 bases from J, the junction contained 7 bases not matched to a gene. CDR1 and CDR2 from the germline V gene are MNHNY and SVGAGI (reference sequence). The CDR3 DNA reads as TGTGCCAGCAGTTCCGGGACAGGGGGATTGCACGAGCAGTACTTC. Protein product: CASSSGTGGLHEQYF.

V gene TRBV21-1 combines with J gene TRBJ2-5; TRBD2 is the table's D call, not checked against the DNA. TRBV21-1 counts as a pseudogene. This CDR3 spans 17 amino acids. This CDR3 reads CASSPLRAGDSQETQYF. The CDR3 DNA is TGTGCCAGCAGCCCCCTTCGGGCGGGGGATTCTCAAGAGACCCAGTACTTC.

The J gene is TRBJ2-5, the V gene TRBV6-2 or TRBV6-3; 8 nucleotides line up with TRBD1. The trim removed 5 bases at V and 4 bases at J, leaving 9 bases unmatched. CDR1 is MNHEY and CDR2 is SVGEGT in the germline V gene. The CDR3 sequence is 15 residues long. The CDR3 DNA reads TGTGCCAGCAGTACATGGACAGGGTCCGGAGAGACCCAGTACTTC. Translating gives CASSTWTGSGETQYF.

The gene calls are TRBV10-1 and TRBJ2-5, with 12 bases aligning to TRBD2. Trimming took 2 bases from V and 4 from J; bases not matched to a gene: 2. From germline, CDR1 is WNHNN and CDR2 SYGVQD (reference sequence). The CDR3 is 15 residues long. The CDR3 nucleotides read TGCGCCAGCAGTGAGGGACTAGCGGGGAGAGAGACCCAGTACTTC. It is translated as CASSEGLAGRETQYF.

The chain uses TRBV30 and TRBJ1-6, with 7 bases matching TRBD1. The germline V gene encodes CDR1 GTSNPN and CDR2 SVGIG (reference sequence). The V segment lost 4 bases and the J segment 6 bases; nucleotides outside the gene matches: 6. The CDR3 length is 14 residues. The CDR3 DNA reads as TGTGCCTGGACGTTGGCAGGGGGTAATTCACCCCTCCACTTT. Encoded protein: CAWTLAGGNSPLHF.

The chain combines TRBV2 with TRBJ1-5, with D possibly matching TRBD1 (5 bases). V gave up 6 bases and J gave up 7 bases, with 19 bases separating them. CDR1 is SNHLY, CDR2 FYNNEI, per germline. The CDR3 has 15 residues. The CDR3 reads CASSPPGGGSQPQHF. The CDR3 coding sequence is TGTGCCAGCAGCCCCCCGGGGGGAGGCAGCCAGCCCCAGCATTTT.

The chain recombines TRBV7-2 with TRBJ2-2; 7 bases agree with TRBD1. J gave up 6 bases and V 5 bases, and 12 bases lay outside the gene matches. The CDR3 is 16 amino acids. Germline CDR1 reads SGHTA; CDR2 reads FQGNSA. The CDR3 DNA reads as TGTGCCAGCAGCCGCCGGGACAGCCTTAGTGCCGGGGAGCTGTTTTTT. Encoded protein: CASSRRDSLSAGELFF.

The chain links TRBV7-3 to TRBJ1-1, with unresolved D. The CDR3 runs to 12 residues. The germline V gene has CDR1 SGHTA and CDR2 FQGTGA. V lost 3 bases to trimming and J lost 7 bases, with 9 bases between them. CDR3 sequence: CASSFDGREAFF. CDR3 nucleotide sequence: TGTGCCAGCAGCTTCGACGGGCGTGAAGCTTTCTTT.

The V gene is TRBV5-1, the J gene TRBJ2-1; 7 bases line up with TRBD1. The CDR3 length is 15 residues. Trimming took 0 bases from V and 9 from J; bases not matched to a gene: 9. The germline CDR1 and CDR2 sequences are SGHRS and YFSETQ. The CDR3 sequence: CASSLGIRQGSEQFF. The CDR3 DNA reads TGCGCCAGCAGCTTGGGGATCCGACAGGGCAGTGAGCAGTTCTTC.

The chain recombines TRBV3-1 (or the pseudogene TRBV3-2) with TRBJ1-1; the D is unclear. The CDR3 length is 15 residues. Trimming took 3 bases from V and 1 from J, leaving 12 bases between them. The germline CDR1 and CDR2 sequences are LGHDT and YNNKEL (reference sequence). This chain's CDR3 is CASSQVGSGNTEAFF. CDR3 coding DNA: TGTGCCAGCAGCCAGGTGGGCTCGGGGAACACTGAAGCTTTCTTT.

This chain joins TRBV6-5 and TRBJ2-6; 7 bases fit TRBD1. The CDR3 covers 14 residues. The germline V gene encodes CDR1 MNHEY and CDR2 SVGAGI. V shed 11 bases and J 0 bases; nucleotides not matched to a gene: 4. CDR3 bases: TGTGCCGGATGGGACAGCTCTGGGGCCAACGTCCTGACTTTC. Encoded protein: CAGWDSSGANVLTF.

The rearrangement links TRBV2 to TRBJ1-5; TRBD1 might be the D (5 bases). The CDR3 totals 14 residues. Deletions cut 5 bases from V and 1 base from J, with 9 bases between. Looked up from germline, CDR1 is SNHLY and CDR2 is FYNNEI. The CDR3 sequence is CASSKGTSNQPQHF. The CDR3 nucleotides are TGTGCCAGCAGTAAGGGGACCAGCAATCAGCCCCAGCATTTT.

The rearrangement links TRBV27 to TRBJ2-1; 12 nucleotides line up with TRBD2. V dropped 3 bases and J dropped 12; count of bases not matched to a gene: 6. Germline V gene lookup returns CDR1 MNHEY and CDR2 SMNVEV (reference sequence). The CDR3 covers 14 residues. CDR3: CASSLTSGGQRQFF. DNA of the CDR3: TGTGCCAGCAGTTTGACTAGCGGGGGACAGCGGCAGTTCTTC.

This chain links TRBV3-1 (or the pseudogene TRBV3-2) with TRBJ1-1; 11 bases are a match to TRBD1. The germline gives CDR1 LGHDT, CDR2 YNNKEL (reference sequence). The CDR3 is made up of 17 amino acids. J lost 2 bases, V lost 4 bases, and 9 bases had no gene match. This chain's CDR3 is CASSPLPGQGVNTEAFF. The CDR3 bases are TGTGCCAGCAGCCCATTGCCGGGACAGGGGGTAAACACTGAAGCTTTCTTT.

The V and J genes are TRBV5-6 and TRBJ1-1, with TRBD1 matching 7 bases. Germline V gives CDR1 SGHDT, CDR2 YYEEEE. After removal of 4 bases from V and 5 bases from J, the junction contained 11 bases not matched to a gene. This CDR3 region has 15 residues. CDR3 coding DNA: TGTGCCAGCAGCGGATTACAGGGGATTTCGACTGAAGCTTTCTTT. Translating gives CASSGLQGISTEAFF.

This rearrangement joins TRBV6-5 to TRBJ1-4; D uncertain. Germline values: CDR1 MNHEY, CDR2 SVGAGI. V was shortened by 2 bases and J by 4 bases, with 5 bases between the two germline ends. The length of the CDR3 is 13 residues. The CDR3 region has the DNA TGTGCCAGCAGTTACAGGGATAATGAAAAACTGTTTTTT. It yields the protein CASSYRDNEKLFF.

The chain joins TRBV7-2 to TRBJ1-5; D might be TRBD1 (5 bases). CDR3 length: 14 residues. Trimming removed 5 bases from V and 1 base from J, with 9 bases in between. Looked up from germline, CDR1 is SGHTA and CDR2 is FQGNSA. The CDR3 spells CASSARDSNQPQHF. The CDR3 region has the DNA TGTGCCAGCAGCGCCCGGGACAGCAATCAGCCCCAGCATTTT.

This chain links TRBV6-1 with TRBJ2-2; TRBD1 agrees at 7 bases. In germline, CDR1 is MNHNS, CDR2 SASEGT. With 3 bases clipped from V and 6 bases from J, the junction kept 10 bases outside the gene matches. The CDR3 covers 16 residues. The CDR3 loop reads CASSETRQGGPGELFF. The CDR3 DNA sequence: TGTGCCAGCAGTGAGACCCGACAGGGTGGCCCCGGGGAGCTGTTTTTT.

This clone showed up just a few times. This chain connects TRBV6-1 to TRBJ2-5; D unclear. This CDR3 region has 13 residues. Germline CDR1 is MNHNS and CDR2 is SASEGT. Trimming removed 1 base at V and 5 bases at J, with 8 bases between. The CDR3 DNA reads TGTGCCAGCAGTGAAGGCGGCCCGGAGACCCAGTACTTC. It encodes CASSEGGPETQYF.

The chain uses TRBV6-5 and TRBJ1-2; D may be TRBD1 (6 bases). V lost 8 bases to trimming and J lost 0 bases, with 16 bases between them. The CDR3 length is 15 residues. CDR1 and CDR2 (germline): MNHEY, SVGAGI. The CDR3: CASYPTGAPNYGYTF. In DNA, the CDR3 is TGTGCCAGCTATCCTACGGGGGCGCCTAACTATGGCTACACCTTC.

CDR3 coding DNA: TGTGCCAGCAGTGAATTGGACAGGAGAGCTTTCTTT. This translates into CASSELDRRAFF. V is TRBV25-1 and J is TRBJ1-1; 7 nucleotides align to TRBD1. The germline V gene has CDR1 MGHDK and CDR2 SYGVNS. V dropped 1 base and J dropped 10; count of bases not matched to a gene: 3. This CDR3 is 12 amino acids long.

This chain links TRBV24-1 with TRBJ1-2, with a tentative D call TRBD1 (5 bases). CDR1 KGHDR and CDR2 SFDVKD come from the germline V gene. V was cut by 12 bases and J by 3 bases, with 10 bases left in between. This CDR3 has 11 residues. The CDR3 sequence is CAVGTDYGYTF. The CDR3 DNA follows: TGTGCCGTAGGGACGGACTATGGCTACACCTTC.

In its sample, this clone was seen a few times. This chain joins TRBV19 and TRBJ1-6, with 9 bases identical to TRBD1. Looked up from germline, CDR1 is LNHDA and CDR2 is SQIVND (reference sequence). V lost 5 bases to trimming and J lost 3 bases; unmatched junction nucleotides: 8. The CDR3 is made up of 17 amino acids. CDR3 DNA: TGTGCCAGTAGTTCCGGGACAGGGAAAAACTATAATTCACCCCTCCACTTT. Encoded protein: CASSSGTGKNYNSPLHF.

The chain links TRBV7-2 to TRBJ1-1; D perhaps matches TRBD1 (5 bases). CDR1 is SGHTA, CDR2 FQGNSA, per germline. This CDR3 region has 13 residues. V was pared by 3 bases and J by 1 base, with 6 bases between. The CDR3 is CASSFGANTEAFF. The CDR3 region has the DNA TGTGCCAGCAGCTTCGGGGCGAACACTGAAGCTTTCTTT.

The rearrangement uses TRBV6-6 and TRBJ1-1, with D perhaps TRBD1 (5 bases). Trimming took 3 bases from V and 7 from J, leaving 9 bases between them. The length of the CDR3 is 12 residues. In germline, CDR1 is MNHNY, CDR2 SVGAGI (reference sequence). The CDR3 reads CASSYQGLEAFF. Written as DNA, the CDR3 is TGTGCCAGCAGTTATCAGGGTCTTGAAGCTTTCTTT.